This TCR beta chain was sequenced for a study of T cells in Graves' hyperthyroidism and ophthalmopathy. Amplification targeted TCR beta CDR3 regions from RNA transcripts. The study used the HTBI primer set for a first-round RT-PCR of the TCR CDR3. Via MiXCR, TCRdb re-called the multiplex PCR reads, giving one row per CDR3 protein. The repertoire has around 33,000 distinct CDR3 sequences, around half of them found once; the top ten carry about 6%. This clonotype was counted ten times or more. Germline V CDR1 and CDR2: SGHKS, YYEKEE (reference sequence). The CDR3 sequence is 10 residues long. V dropped 0 bases and J dropped 6 bases, with 0 bases sitting between them.

Sequencing used blood. This sequence originates from a woman between 50 and 59 years old with Graves' hyperthyroidism that later progressed to Graves' ophthalmopathy. The genes are TRBV5-5 and TRBJ2-5; D remains ambiguous. CDR3: CASSLETQYF. CDR3 DNA: TGTGCCAGCAGCTTGGAGACCCAGTACTTC.